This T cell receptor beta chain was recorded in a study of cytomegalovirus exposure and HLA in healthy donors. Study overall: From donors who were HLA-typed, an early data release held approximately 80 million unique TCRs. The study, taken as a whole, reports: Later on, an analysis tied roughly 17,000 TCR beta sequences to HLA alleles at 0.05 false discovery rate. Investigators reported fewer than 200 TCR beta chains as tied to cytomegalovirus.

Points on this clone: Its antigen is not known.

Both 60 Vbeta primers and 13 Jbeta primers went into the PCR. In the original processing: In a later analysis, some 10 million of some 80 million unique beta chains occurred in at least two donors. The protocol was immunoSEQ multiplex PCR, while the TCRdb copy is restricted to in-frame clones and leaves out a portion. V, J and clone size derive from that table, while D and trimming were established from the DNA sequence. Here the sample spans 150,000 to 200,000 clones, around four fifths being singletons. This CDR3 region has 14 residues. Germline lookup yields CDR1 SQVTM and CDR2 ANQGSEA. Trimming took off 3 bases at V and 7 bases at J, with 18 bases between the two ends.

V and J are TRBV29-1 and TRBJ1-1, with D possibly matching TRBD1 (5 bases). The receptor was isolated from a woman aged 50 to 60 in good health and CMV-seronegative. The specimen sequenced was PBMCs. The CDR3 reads CSVDTGSGRDEAFF. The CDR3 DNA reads TGCAGCGTTGATACGGGGTCAGGGAGGGATGAAGCTTTCTTT.